Presented here are 19 T cell receptor beta chains from one specimen sequenced in a study of human T cells and chemical hapten exposure. The time point was: patch test 2, 6 weeks after DPC sensitization. This sample's treatment: therapeutic diphenylcyclopropenone sensitization with weekly scalp DPC. Unfractionated whole blood was the source of the extracted total RNA. Each CDR3 protein gets one entry after TCRdb re-called the RACE reads with MiXCR. The sample yields 35,000 to 45,000 distinct CDR3 sequences, 9.5% to 10% seen once. Sequencing used whole blood, obtained in connection with sensitization to the hapten diphenylcyclopropenone (DPC). These receptors were taken from a woman under 40 with alopecia areata. Some clones in this sample may be carry-over from other donors' samples.

This clonotype was seen more than once but under ten times. The rearrangement joins TRBV10-3 to TRBJ1-4; D is perhaps TRBD1 (5 bases). The V and J ends lost 2 bases and 11 bases respectively, with 18 bases between them. This CDR3 region has 15 residues. Germline loops: CDR1 ENHRY, CDR2 SYGVKD. CDR3 nucleotide sequence: TGTGCCATCAGTGAGCTTGGGCCCGGGACCAGGAAACTGTTTTTT. Its translation: CAISELGPGTRKLFF.

This clonotype turned up a few times. The chain has TRBV15 and TRBJ1-1; no reliable D call. Germline V CDR1 and CDR2: LNHNV, YYDKDF (reference sequence). V lost 0 bases to trimming and J lost 1 base, with 3 bases between them. The CDR3 consists of 13 residues. CDR3 amino acids: CATSRDPNTEAFF. The DNA of the CDR3 is TGTGCCACCAGCAGAGATCCGAACACTGAAGCTTTCTTT.

The gene calls are TRBV6-2 or TRBV6-3 and TRBJ1-1; D is undetermined. V was pared by 0 bases and J by 4 bases, with 9 bases between. This CDR3 is built from 14 residues. Germline loops: CDR1 MNHEY, CDR2 SVGEGT. In DNA form, the CDR3 reads TGTGCCAGCAGTTACTCGAGTACGGGCACTGAAGCTTTCTTT. This encodes CASSYSSTGTEAFF.

This clonotype has more than one count but fewer than ten. This rearrangement joins TRBV6-6 to TRBJ2-7; 13 nucleotides match TRBD2. Germline V gives CDR1 MNHNY, CDR2 SVGAGI (reference sequence). V shed 5 bases and J 7 bases; nucleotides not matched to a gene: 8. The CDR3 extends over 15 amino acids. The CDR3: CASSPSGTSGEEQYF. Written as DNA, the CDR3 is TGTGCCAGCAGTCCCTCCGGGACTAGCGGGGAAGAGCAGTACTTC.

This chain uses TRBV2 with TRBJ2-5, with D uncertain. Looked up from germline, CDR1 is SNHLY and CDR2 is FYNNEI. The CDR3 has 13 residues. V dropped 5 bases and J dropped 5 bases, with 12 bases sitting between them. The CDR3 loop is CASSWTLGETQYF. The CDR3 bases are TGTGCCAGCAGTTGGACCTTGGGTGAGACCCAGTACTTC.

Ten or more counts support this clonotype. The rearrangement links TRBV5-1 to TRBJ2-7; a possible D gene is TRBD1 (6 bases). The germline V gene encodes CDR1 SGHRS and CDR2 YFSETQ. The CDR3 totals 14 residues. V gave up 2 bases and J gave up 4 bases, with 13 bases separating them. The CDR3 bases are TGCGCCAGCAGCTTAGGACAGTCAGGTTACGAGCAGTACTTC. This gives the protein CASSLGQSGYEQYF.

This chain connects TRBV20-1 to TRBJ2-2, with no clear D. Trimming pared 6 bases from V and 2 bases from J, leaving 10 bases between. This CDR3 spans 13 amino acids. Per germline, CDR1 DFQATT and CDR2 SNEGSKA (reference sequence). Written as DNA, the CDR3 is TGCAGTGCCCATCATACAAACACCGGGGAGCTGTTTTTT. This translates into CSAHHTNTGELFF.

This clonotype was recorded a few times. J is TRBJ1-5 and V is TRBV20-1; TRBD1 is a possible D gene (6 bases). With 6 bases removed from V and 4 bases from J, the gap between germline ends came to 13 bases. CDR3 length equals 13 residues. The germline CDR1 and CDR2 sequences are DFQATT and SNEGSKA (reference sequence). The CDR3, as DNA: TGCAGTGCAGGGGGTTTGGGAAATCAGCCCCAGCATTTT. Translating gives CSAGGLGNQPQHF.

This clonotype was seen just once. The V call is TRBV9, the J call TRBJ1-1, with D possibly TRBD1 on 6 matching bases. Trimming cost V 3 bases and J 4 bases, with 16 bases left between them. From germline, CDR1 is SGDLS and CDR2 YYNGEE. CDR3 length: 15 residues. CDR3 residues: CASSGSLLGATEAFF. The CDR3 nucleotides are TGTGCCAGCAGCGGGAGCCTTCTGGGGGCCACTGAAGCTTTCTTT.

This clonotype was observed many times. V usage is TRBV20-1 and J usage is TRBJ1-5; maybe TRBD1 (5 bases). CDR1 DFQATT and CDR2 SNEGSKA come from the germline V gene (reference sequence). This CDR3 comprises 14 residues. With 5 bases removed from V and 4 bases from J, the gap between germline ends came to 15 bases. This CDR3 reads CSAPSGRANQPQHF. The DNA of the CDR3 is TGCAGTGCTCCCTCGGGCAGGGCGAATCAGCCCCAGCATTTT.

This clonotype was counted between two and nine times. The chain is built from TRBV6-5 and TRBJ2-2; TRBD2 matches at 7 bases. CDR1 is MNHEY and CDR2 is SVGAGI in the germline V gene. V lost 5 bases, J lost 2 bases, and 2 bases stayed unmatched. The CDR3 extends over 14 amino acids. In DNA form, the CDR3 reads TGTGCCAGCAGTCGGGACTATAACACCGGGGAGCTGTTTTTT. It translates to CASSRDYNTGELFF.

The chain has TRBV6-2 or TRBV6-3 and TRBJ1-5; D gene uncertain. The germline V and J ends were trimmed by 0 bases and 11 bases, with 8 bases remaining between them. Per germline, CDR1 MNHEY and CDR2 SVGEGT. CDR3 length: 12 amino acids. CDR3 loop: CASSYSRGAQHF. In nucleotides, the CDR3 is TGTGCCAGCAGTTACTCGCGGGGAGCCCAGCATTTT.

The sample holds a few counts of this clonotype. The chain links TRBV11-2 to TRBJ2-7; D remains ambiguous. The V gene lost 1 base and the J gene lost 3 bases, with 10 bases spanning the gap. CDR1 SGHAT and CDR2 FQNNGV come from the germline V gene. This CDR3 has 14 residues. The CDR3 spells CASSLGAGSYEQYF. The CDR3 region has the DNA TGTGCCAGCAGCTTAGGGGCAGGCAGCTACGAGCAGTACTTC.

V is TRBV18 and J is TRBJ2-7; 9 bases match TRBD1. J was trimmed by 5 bases and V by 2 bases; bases with no gene match: 13. CDR1 and CDR2 from the germline V gene are KGHSH and LQKENI. The CDR3 has 17 amino acids. The CDR3 loop reads CASSPADRGWDGDEQYF. CDR3 sequence (DNA): TGTGCCAGCTCACCAGCGGACAGGGGTTGGGACGGGGACGAGCAGTACTTC.

Notes on this clonotype: Being one base from a much bigger clone, this may be a read error. The chain is built from TRBV7-2 and TRBJ1-1; D remains unclear. Germline CDR1 SGHTA, CDR2 FQGNSA. The CDR3 length is 14 residues. Trimming cost V 7 bases and J 0 bases, with 12 bases left between them. The CDR3 nucleotides are TGTGCCAGCATCCCTGACATGGTGAACACTGAAGCTTTCTTT. Translating it yields CASIPDMVNTEAFF.

This clonotype was counted between two and nine times. The chain couples TRBV11-3 to TRBJ2-3; either TRBD1 or TRBD2 may supply D (6 bases each). Trimming removed 5 bases from V and 5 bases from J, with 8 bases in between. Germline CDR1 and CDR2: SGHNT and YENEEA. The CDR3 totals 12 residues. This chain's CDR3 is CASSRGLDTQYF. The CDR3 DNA reads as TGTGCCAGCAGCCGGGGGCTAGATACGCAGTATTTT.

Only a few counts were recorded for this clonotype. The rearrangement uses TRBV9 and TRBJ1-3; 10 positions match TRBD1. The CDR3 spans 17 residues. Germline lookup yields CDR1 SGDLS and CDR2 YYNGEE. J was trimmed by 2 bases and V by 2 bases; bases with no gene match: 7. The chain's CDR3 is CASSVLRDRGPGNTIYF. The CDR3 nucleotides read TGTGCCAGCAGCGTCCTCCGGGACAGGGGACCTGGAAACACCATATATTTT.

The chain employs TRBV19 and TRBJ1-1, with TRBD1 identical over 8 bases. J lost 0 bases, V lost 4 bases, and 7 bases had no gene match. From germline, CDR1 is LNHDA and CDR2 SQIVND (reference sequence). This CDR3 has 16 residues. In DNA, the CDR3 is TGTGCCAGTAGTAGCCGGGACAGGTACCTGAACACTGAAGCTTTCTTT. Translated, it gives CASSSRDRYLNTEAFF.

This clonotype was observed many times. The DNA for the CDR3 is TGTGCCAGCAGCTTAGTGGGGGACCTGAACACTGAAGCTTTCTTT. Translation: CASSLVGDLNTEAFF. The V call is TRBV7-3, the J call TRBJ1-1, with D perhaps matching TRBD1 (5 bases). Between the trimmed V and J ends, which lost 2 bases and 0 bases, there was a span of 10 bases. The CDR3 runs 15 residues. From germline, CDR1 is SGHTA and CDR2 FQGTGA.